Shown below are 28 T cell receptor beta chains from a single sample sequenced in a study of cytomegalovirus exposure and HLA in healthy donors. Primers for the PCR totalled 60 Vbeta and 13 Jbeta. Sequencing used immunoSEQ multiplex PCR; TCRdb keeps in-frame clones, though not all of them. The repertoire table contains approximately 54,000 clones. The sample taken for sequencing was PBMCs. The receptors were sampled from a woman between 40 and 55 years old in good health and CMV-seronegative.

The chain carries TRBV5-1 and TRBJ2-1; no definite D call. Germline loops: CDR1 SGHRS, CDR2 YFSETQ. V was trimmed by 2 bases and J by 5 bases, leaving 8 bases between them. CDR3 length equals 13 residues. The chain's CDR3 is CASSFFQNNEQFF. Here the CDR3 DNA reads TGCGCCAGCAGCTTTTTTCAGAACAATGAGCAGTTCTTC. Drawing the rest from reference TRBV5-1 and TRBJ2-1, the complete variable domain is KAGVTQTPRYLIKTRGQQVTLSCSPISGHRSVSWYQQTPGQGLQFLFEYFSETQRNKGNFPGRFSGRQFSNSRSEMNVSTLELGDSALYLCASSFFQNNEQFFGPGTRLTVL.

The chain combines TRBV28 with TRBJ2-7; 7 bases agree with TRBD2. The trim removed 5 bases at V and 0 bases at J, leaving 13 bases unmatched. Germline CDR1 and CDR2: MDHEN and SYDVKM. CDR3 length equals 17 residues. CDR3 DNA sequence: TGTGCCAGCAGTCCGACTCTCCTAGCGGTGTTCTCCTACGAGCAGTACTTC. Its protein is CASSPTLLAVFSYEQYF. Variable domain in full (rest from reference TRBV28 and TRBJ2-7): DVKVTQSSRYLVKRTGEKVFLECVQDMDHENMFWYRQDPGLGLRLIYFSYDVKMKEKGDIPEGYSVSREKKERFSLILESASTNQTSMYLCASSPTLLAVFSYEQYFGPGTRLTVT.

The chain is built from TRBV5-1 and TRBJ2-2; a weak D match, TRBD1 (5 bases). This CDR3 is built from 16 residues. Deletions cut 0 bases from V and 0 bases from J, with 9 bases between. Germline CDR1 reads SGHRS; CDR2 reads YFSETQ. CDR3 in amino acids: CASSLETAPNTGELFF. CDR3 DNA: TGCGCCAGCAGCTTGGAGACAGCCCCGAACACCGGGGAGCTGTTTTTT.

The chain employs TRBV28 and TRBJ1-2, with D hard to call. The CDR3 covers 11 residues. Germline loops: CDR1 MDHEN, CDR2 SYDVKM. V was trimmed by 9 bases and J by 0 bases, leaving 5 bases between them. Here the CDR3 reads CASTSNYGYTF. The DNA for the CDR3 is TGTGCCAGTACATCTAACTATGGCTACACCTTC.

The V and J genes are TRBV6-6 and TRBJ2-4, with 11 bases lining up with TRBD1. The CDR3 totals 13 residues. Losses at the gene ends were 7 bases for V and 8 bases for J; bases not matched to a gene: 4. Germline CDR1 is MNHNY and CDR2 is SVGAGI (reference sequence). CDR3 DNA: TGTGCCAGCATTCGGGACAGGGGGTACATTCAGTACTTC. It specifies CASIRDRGYIQYF.

The chain recombines TRBV2 with TRBJ2-1, with 9 bases identical to TRBD1. V shed 7 bases, J shed 5 bases, and the junction held 6 bases outside the gene matches. This CDR3 is built from 14 residues. CDR1 and CDR2 (germline): SNHLY, FYNNEI. The CDR3 sequence is CASISGQGNNEQFF. As DNA, the CDR3 is TGTGCCAGCATTTCGGGACAGGGCAACAATGAGCAGTTCTTC.

J is TRBJ1-6 and V is TRBV11-1; 9 nucleotides match TRBD1. The CDR3 sequence is 15 residues long. The ends lost 5 bases at V and 8 bases at J; junction bases unmatched: 7. The germline CDR1 and CDR2 sequences are SGHAT and FQDESV (reference sequence). The CDR3 coding sequence is TGTGCCAGCAGCCCTTACCGGGACAGGGATTCACCCCTCCACTTT. Protein sequence: CASSPYRDRDSPLHF.

This chain links TRBV9 with TRBJ2-3; 9 nucleotides line up with TRBD2. The CDR3 totals 15 residues. CDR1 and CDR2 from the germline V gene are SGDLS and YYNGEE. With 5 bases clipped from V and 4 bases from J, the junction kept 8 bases outside the gene matches. The chain's CDR3 is CASSLSGRRADTQYF. The CDR3 nucleotides are TGTGCCAGCAGTCTTAGCGGGAGACGAGCAGATACGCAGTATTTT.

The genes are TRBV20-1 and TRBJ2-5, with 8 bases that match TRBD2. CDR3 length equals 11 residues. Per germline, CDR1 DFQATT and CDR2 SNEGSKA (reference sequence). The CDR3 loop reads CSGRGGGTQYF. Here the CDR3 DNA reads TGCAGCGGGAGGGGAGGGGGGACCCAGTACTTC.

The chain joins TRBV6-5 to TRBJ2-5; TRBD2 aligns across 8 bases. The germline CDR1 and CDR2 sequences are MNHEY and SVGAGI. The CDR3 loop spans 16 amino acids. V lost 0 bases to trimming and J lost 5 bases; unmatched junction nucleotides: 8. In nucleotides, the CDR3 is TGTGCCAGCAGTTACTCGTCCGGGGGGGCCTGGGAGACCCAGTACTTC. Its translation is CASSYSSGGAWETQYF.

The V and J genes are TRBV4-1 and TRBJ1-2; TRBD1 matches 7 bases. Trimming cost V 2 bases and J 7 bases; bases outside gene matches: 4. The V gene's germline CDR1 is MGHRA and CDR2 YSYEKL. This CDR3 has 13 residues. CDR3 nucleotides: TGCGCCAGCAGCCAAACAGGGGAGGTTGGCTACACCTTC. Translation gives CASSQTGEVGYTF.

This rearrangement joins TRBV19 to TRBJ1-2; 9 bases map to TRBD1. This CDR3 contains 14 residues. Germline V CDR1 and CDR2: LNHDA, SQIVND (reference sequence). The J segment lost 8 bases and the V segment lost 4 bases, leaving 8 bases of the junction unmatched. The CDR3 DNA sequence: TGTGCCAGTAGTACCCGGACAGGGGAGGGCGGCTACACCTTC. Translated: CASSTRTGEGGYTF.

V usage is TRBV11-2 and J usage is TRBJ1-1; D is undetermined. CDR3 length: 15 amino acids. The germline gives CDR1 SGHAT, CDR2 FQNNGV. Trimming removed 3 bases from V and 3 bases from J, with 14 bases in between. CDR3 sequence: CASSFGLPGDTEAFF. DNA for the CDR3: TGTGCCAGCAGCTTTGGACTCCCCGGAGACACTGAAGCTTTCTTT. The variable domain in full, completed from reference TRBV11-2 and TRBJ1-1, reads EAGVAQSPRYKIIEKRQSVAFWCNPISGHATLYWYQQILGQGPKLLIQFQNNGVVDDSQLPKDRFSAERLKGVDSTLKIQPAKLEDSAVYLCASSFGLPGDTEAFFGQGTRLTVV.

V and J are TRBV9 and TRBJ2-7, with TRBD2 matching 7 bases. Germline V CDR1 and CDR2: SGDLS, YYNGEE. Trimming at V came to 0 bases and at J to 4 bases, leaving 7 bases not matched to a gene. The CDR3 has 15 residues. The CDR3: CASSVAGGGQYEQYF. CDR3 coding DNA: TGTGCCAGCAGCGTAGCTGGGGGAGGGCAGTACGAGCAGTACTTC.

A note on this clone: The sample holds other DNA sequences that translate to the same CDR3. The rearrangement links TRBV7-2 to TRBJ1-5; D is undetermined. Germline values: CDR1 SGHTA, CDR2 FQGNSA. There are 15 residues in the CDR3. V shed 0 bases and J shed 1 base, with 7 bases lying between them. The CDR3 spells CASSLAGGSNQPQHF. The CDR3 DNA reads as TGTGCCAGCAGCTTAGCAGGAGGAAGCAATCAGCCCCAGCATTTT.

V usage is TRBV10-1 and J usage is TRBJ2-2, with TRBD2 identical over 13 bases. CDR1 and CDR2 (germline): WNHNN, SYGVQD (reference sequence). The CDR3 spans 17 residues. Germline trimming cut 5 bases from V and 5 bases from J; bases unmatched to any gene: 8. CDR3 coding DNA: TGCGCCAGCAGTTATGGACTAGCGGGAGTAAGTACCGGGGAGCTGTTTTTT. Amino acids: CASSYGLAGVSTGELFF.

The chain carries TRBV5-6 and TRBJ2-7; 11 bases fit TRBD2. The CDR3 runs 15 residues. V lost 0 bases, J lost 1 base, and 0 bases stayed unmatched. Germline values: CDR1 SGHDT, CDR2 YYEEEE. CDR3 DNA sequence: TGTGCCAGCAGCTTGGCTAGCGGGGGGTCCTACGAGCAGTACTTC. It translates to CASSLASGGSYEQYF.

This chain joins TRBV5-8 and TRBJ1-2, with no clear D. The CDR3 contains 14 residues. The V gene lost 2 bases and the J gene lost 3 bases, with 11 bases spanning the gap. Germline CDR1 reads SGHTS; CDR2 reads YDEGEE. The CDR3 DNA reads TGTGCCAGCAGCTTCTCGGGAATTGACTATGGCTACACCTTC. Amino acid sequence: CASSFSGIDYGYTF.

This rearrangement joins TRBV5-8 to TRBJ1-5, with D possibly TRBD1 on 6 matching bases. V shed 0 bases and J shed 6 bases, with 16 bases lying between them. The CDR3 covers 16 residues. Germline values: CDR1 SGHTS, CDR2 YDEGEE. This chain's CDR3 is CASSLVRVGGGQPQHF. CDR3 nucleotide sequence: TGTGCCAGCAGCTTGGTGCGGGTGGGAGGGGGTCAGCCCCAGCATTTT.

This chain joins TRBV9 and TRBJ2-5; D is uncertain. The CDR3 is made up of 14 amino acids. Germline lookup yields CDR1 SGDLS and CDR2 YYNGEE. V was pared by 0 bases and J by 1 base, with 7 bases between. Written as DNA, the CDR3 is TGTGCCAGCAGCGTAGATGGAGTCCAAGAGACCCAGTACTTC. This sequence encodes CASSVDGVQETQYF.

The J gene is TRBJ1-1, the V gene TRBV6-5, with TRBD1 matching 8 bases. V was clipped by 0 bases and J by 3 bases; unmatched bases: 3. Germline V gene data show CDR1 as MNHEY and CDR2 as SVGAGI. This CDR3 comprises 15 residues. CDR3 DNA: TGTGCCAGCAGTTACTCGGACAGGGTAGACACTGAAGCTTTCTTT. Protein sequence: CASSYSDRVDTEAFF.

This sequence joins TRBV28 and TRBJ1-6; 7 nucleotides match TRBD1. The CDR3 is 16 residues long. The ends lost 6 bases at V and 6 bases at J; junction bases unmatched: 11. Germline V lookup: CDR1 MDHEN, CDR2 SYDVKM. The CDR3 coding sequence is TGTGCCAGCAGCCGACCCTCCGGGACAGCTAATTCACCCCTCCACTTT. Residues: CASSRPSGTANSPLHF.

The chain recombines TRBV19 with TRBJ2-1; 12 bases are shared with TRBD2. CDR3 length equals 15 residues. From germline, CDR1 is LNHDA and CDR2 SQIVND (reference sequence). V lost 4 bases, J lost 3 bases, and 1 base stayed unmatched. The CDR3 bases are TGTGCCAGTAGTACTAGCGGGGGGGACTACAATGAGCAGTTCTTC. Protein sequence: CASSTSGGDYNEQFF.

The gene calls are TRBV11-3 and TRBJ1-1; D possibly corresponds to TRBD1 (5 bases). Germline values: CDR1 SGHNT, CDR2 YENEEA. The ends were cut back, 1 base at V and 8 bases at J, with 11 bases in the middle. CDR3 length: 13 residues. CDR3 sequence reads: CASSLGQRGEAFF. The CDR3 DNA follows: TGTGCCAGCAGCTTAGGACAGCGGGGAGAAGCTTTCTTT.

V gene TRBV6-5 combines with J gene TRBJ2-1; TRBD2 agrees at 11 bases. Per the germline V gene, CDR1 is MNHEY and CDR2 is SVGAGI. J lost 3 bases, V lost 4 bases, and 2 bases had no gene match. The CDR3 covers 15 residues. CDR3 sequence reads: CASSLAGGVYNEQFF. In nucleotides, the CDR3 is TGTGCCAGCAGTTTAGCGGGGGGGGTCTACAATGAGCAGTTCTTC.

The chain combines TRBV6-6 with TRBJ1-4; 8 nucleotides match TRBD1. Germline V gene data show CDR1 as MNHNY and CDR2 as SVGAGI (reference sequence). The CDR3 length is 15 residues. The ends lost 4 bases at V and 7 bases at J; junction bases unmatched: 8. CDR3 protein: CASSSHTGGGEKLFF. The CDR3 DNA reads TGTGCCAGCAGTTCCCATACAGGGGGTGGTGAAAAACTGTTTTTT.

The chain recombines TRBV9 with TRBJ2-5; 9 positions match TRBD2. In germline, CDR1 is SGDLS, CDR2 YYNGEE. The CDR3 has 16 residues. V was pared by 4 bases and J by 0 bases, with 7 bases of the junction left unmatched. This CDR3 reads CASSPPASGDQETQYF. CDR3 sequence (DNA): TGTGCCAGCAGCCCCCCCGCTAGCGGGGACCAAGAGACCCAGTACTTC.

The V call is TRBV28, the J call TRBJ1-1, with unresolved D. Trimming pared 5 bases from V and 3 bases from J, leaving 16 bases between. Germline CDR1 MDHEN, CDR2 SYDVKM. The CDR3 consists of 15 residues. This CDR3 reads CASSPPNRLDTEAFF. Here the CDR3 DNA reads TGTGCCAGCAGTCCCCCTAATCGGTTAGACACTGAAGCTTTCTTT.